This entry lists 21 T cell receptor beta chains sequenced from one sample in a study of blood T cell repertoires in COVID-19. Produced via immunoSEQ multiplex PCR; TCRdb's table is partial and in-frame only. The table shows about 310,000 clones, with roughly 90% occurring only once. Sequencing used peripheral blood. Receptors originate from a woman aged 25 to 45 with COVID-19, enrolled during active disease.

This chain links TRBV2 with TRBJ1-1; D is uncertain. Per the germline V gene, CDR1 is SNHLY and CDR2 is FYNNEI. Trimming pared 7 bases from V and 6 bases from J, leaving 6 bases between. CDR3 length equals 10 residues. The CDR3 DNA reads TGTGCCAGCAAAGTAGCTGAAGCTTTCTTT. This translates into CASKVAEAFF.

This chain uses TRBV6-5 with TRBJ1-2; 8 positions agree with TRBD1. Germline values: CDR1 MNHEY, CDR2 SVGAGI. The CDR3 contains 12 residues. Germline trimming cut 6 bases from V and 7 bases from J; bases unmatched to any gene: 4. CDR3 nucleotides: TGTGCCAGCAGGACAGGGGTGGCTGGCTACACCTTC. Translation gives CASRTGVAGYTF.

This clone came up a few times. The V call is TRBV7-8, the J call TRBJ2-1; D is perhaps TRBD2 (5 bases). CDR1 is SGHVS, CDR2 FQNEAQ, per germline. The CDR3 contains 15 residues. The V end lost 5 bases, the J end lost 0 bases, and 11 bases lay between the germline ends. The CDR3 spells CASSPDSSSYNEQFF. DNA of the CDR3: TGTGCCAGCAGCCCGGACTCGAGCTCCTACAATGAGCAGTTCTTC.

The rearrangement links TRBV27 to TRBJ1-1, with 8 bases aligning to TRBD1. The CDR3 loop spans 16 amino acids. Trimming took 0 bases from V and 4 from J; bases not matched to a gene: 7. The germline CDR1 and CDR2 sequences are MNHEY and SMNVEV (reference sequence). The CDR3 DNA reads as TGTGCCAGCAGTTTATCGAAAGGACAGGGTTTCACTGAAGCTTTCTTT. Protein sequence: CASSLSKGQGFTEAFF.

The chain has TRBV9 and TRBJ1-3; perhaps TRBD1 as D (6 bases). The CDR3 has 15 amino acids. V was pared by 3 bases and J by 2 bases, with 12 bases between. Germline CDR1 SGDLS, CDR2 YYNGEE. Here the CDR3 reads CASSEAGAAGNTIYF. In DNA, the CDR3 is TGTGCCAGCAGCGAGGCAGGGGCCGCTGGAAACACCATATATTTT.

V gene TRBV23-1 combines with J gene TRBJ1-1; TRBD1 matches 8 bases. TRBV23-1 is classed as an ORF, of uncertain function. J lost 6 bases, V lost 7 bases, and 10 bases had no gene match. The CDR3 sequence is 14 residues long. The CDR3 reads CASTERTGCPEAFF. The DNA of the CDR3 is TGCGCCAGCACCGAAAGGACAGGGTGTCCTGAAGCTTTCTTT.

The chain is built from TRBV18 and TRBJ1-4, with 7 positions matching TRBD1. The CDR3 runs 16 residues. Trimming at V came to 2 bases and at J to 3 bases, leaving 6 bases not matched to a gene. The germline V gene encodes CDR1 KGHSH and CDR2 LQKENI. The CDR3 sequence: CASSPLEGAANEKLFF. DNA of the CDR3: TGTGCCAGCTCACCATTGGAGGGGGCGGCTAATGAAAAACTGTTTTTT.

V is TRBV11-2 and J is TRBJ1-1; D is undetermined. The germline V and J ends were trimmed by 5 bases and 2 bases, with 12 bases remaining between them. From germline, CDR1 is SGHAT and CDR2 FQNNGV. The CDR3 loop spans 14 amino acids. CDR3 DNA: TGTGCCAGCAGCCCTTCAAACAGAAACACTGAAGCTTTCTTT. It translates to CASSPSNRNTEAFF.

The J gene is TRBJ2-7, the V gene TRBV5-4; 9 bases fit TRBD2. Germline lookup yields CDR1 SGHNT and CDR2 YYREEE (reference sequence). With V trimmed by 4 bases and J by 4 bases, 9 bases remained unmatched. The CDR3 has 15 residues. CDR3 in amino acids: CASSRTGTSKYEQYF. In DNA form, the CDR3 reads TGTGCCAGCAGCCGAACCGGGACTAGCAAGTACGAGCAGTACTTC.

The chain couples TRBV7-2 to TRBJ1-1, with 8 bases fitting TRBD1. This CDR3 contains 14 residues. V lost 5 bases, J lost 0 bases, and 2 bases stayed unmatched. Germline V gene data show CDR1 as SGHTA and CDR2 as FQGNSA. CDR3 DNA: TGTGCCAGCAGCCGGGACAGGATGAACACTGAAGCTTTCTTT. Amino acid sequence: CASSRDRMNTEAFF.

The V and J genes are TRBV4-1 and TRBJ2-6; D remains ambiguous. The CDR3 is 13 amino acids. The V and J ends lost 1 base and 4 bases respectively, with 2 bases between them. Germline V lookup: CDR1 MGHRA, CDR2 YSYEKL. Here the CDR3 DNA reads TGCGCCAGCAGCCAAGCGGGGGCCAACGTCCTGACTTTC. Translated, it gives CASSQAGANVLTF.

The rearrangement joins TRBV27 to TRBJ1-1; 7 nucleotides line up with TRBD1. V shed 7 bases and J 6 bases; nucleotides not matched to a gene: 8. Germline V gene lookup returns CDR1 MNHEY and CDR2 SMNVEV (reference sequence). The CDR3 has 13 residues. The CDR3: CASMLTGASEAFF. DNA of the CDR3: TGTGCCAGCATGCTAACAGGGGCTTCTGAAGCTTTCTTT.

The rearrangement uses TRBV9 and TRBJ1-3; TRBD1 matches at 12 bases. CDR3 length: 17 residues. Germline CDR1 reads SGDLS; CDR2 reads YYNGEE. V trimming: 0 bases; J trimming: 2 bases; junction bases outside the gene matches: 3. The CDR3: CASSVGGQGAAGNTIYF. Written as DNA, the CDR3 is TGTGCCAGCAGCGTAGGGGGACAGGGGGCCGCTGGAAACACCATATATTTT.

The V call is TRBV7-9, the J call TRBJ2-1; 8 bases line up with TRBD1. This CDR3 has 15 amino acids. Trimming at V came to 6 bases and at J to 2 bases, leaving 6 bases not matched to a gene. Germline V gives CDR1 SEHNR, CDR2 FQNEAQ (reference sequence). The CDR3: CASRPDRDPYNEQFF. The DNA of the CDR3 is TGTGCCAGCAGACCGGACAGGGACCCCTACAATGAGCAGTTCTTC.

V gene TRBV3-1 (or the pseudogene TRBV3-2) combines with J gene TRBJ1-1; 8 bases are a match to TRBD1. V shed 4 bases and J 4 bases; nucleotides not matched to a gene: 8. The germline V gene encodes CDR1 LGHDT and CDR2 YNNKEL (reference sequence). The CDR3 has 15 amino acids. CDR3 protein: CASSPSDRGATEAFF. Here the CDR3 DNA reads TGTGCCAGCAGCCCGAGCGACAGGGGCGCCACTGAAGCTTTCTTT.

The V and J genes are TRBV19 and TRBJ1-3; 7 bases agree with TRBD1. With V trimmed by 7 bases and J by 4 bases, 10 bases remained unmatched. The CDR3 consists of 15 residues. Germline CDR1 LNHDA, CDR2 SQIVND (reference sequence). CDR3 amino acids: CASTTDRASGNTIYF. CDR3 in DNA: TGTGCCAGTACGACCGACAGGGCCTCAGGAAACACCATATATTTT.

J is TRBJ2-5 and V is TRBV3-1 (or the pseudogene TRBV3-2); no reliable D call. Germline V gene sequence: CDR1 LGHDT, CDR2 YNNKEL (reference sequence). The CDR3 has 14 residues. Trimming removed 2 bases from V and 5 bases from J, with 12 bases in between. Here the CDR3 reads CASSQSVDHETQYF. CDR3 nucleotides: TGTGCCAGCAGCCAATCGGTCGATCACGAGACCCAGTACTTC.

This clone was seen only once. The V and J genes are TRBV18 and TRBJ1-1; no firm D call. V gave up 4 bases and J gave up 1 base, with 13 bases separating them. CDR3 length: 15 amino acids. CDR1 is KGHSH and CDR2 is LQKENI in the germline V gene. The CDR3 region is CASSREGGRNTEAFF. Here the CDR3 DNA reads TGTGCCAGCTCACGGGAGGGCGGGAGGAACACTGAAGCTTTCTTT.

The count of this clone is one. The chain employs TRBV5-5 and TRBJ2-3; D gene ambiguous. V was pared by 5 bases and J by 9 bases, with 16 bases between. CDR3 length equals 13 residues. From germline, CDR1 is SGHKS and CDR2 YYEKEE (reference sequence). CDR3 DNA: TGTGCCAGCAGTCCAACGGATGAGACAACGCAGTATTTT. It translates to CASSPTDETTQYF.

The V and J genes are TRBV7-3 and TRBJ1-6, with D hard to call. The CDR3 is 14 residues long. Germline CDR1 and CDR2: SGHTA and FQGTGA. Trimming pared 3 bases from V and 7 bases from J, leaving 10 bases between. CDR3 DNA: TGTGCCAGCAGCTTCGGTTACCCGAATTCACCCCTCCACTTT. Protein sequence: CASSFGYPNSPLHF.

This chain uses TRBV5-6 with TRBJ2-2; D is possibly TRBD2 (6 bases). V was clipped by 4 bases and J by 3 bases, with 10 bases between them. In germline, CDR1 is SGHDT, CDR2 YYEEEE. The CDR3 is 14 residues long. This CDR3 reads CASSGGTDTGELFF. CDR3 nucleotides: TGTGCCAGCAGCGGGGGGACCGACACCGGGGAGCTGTTTTTT.